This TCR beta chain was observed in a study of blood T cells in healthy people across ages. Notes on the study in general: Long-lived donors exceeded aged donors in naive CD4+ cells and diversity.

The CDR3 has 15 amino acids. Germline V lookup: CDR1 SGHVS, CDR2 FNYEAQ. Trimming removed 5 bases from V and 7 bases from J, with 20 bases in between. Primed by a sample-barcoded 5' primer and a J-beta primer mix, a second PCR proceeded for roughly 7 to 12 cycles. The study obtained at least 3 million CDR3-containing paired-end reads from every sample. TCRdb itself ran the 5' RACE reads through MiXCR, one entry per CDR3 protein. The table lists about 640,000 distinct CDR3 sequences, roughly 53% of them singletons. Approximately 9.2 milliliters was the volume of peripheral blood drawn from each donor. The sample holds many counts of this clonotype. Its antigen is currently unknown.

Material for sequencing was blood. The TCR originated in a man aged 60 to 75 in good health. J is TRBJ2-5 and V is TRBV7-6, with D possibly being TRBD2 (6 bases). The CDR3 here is CASSLNRGTGVTQYF. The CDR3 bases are TGTGCCAGCAGCCTAAACCGCGGGACTGGAGTGACCCAGTACTTC.